A selection of T cell receptor beta chains follows, all from one sample in a study of blood T cell repertoires in COVID-19. The method was immunoSEQ multiplex PCR; TCRdb's version includes in-frame clones alone and lacks a portion of them. The table shows about 220,000 clones, with roughly 84% occurring only once. Sequencing was carried out using peripheral blood. The receptors come from a man aged 25 to 40 with active or convalescent COVID-19. Both conserved end residues are part of each CDR3. D genes are given only for firm matches. The listing skips clone size in some rows; elsewhere it reads once, few, many or a size class.

TRBV19	TRBJ2-5	TRBD2	-	TGTGCCAGCCCAAACATACCCCTCACCGGGACTAGTTCGGAGACCCAGTACTTC	CASPNIPLTGTSSETQYF
TRBV7-2	TRBJ2-1	TRBD2	-	TGTGCCAGCAGCTTCGCGGGAGGTGGGAATGAGCAGTTCTTC	CASSFAGGGNEQFF
TRBV6-1	TRBJ2-2	-	-	TGTGCCAGCAGTCCCTGGACACCAGACACCGGGGAGCTGTTTTTT	CASSPWTPDTGELFF
TRBV30	TRBJ2-3	TRBD2	-	TGTGCCTTAAGCGGGAGGTTAACAGATACGCAGTATTTT	CALSGRLTDTQYF
TRBV28	TRBJ2-7	TRBD1	-	TGTGCCAGCAGTACATTACCCGGGACAGAGAGCTCCTACGAGCAGTACTTC	CASSTLPGTESSYEQYF
TRBV7-2	TRBJ2-1	TRBD2	-	TGTGCCAGCAGCTTAATTCCTAGCGGGAGGCTAAGCTCCTACAATGAGCAGTTCTTC	CASSLIPSGRLSSYNEQFF
TRBV30	TRBJ2-2	TRBD1	few	TGTGCCTGGAAGGGCAGGGGGCGCACCGGGGAGCTGTTTTTT	CAWKGRGRTGELFF
TRBV2	TRBJ2-7	TRBD1	-	TGTGCCAGCAGTGTCAGGGGGTATTCCGAGCAGTACTTC	CASSVRGYSEQYF
TRBV7-6	TRBJ1-2	TRBD1	-	TGTGCCAGCAGCTTAGTAGCAAACGGACAGGGGAACTATGGCTACACCTTC	CASSLVANGQGNYGYTF
TRBV5-1	TRBJ1-6	TRBD1	-	TGCGCCAGCAGCGAAGGACAGGGGTCGCGGTCACCCCTCCACTTT	CASSEGQGSRSPLHF
TRBV5-1	TRBJ2-5	-	few	TGCGCCAGCAGCTTGGGAGTTGGTCAAGAGACCCAGTACTTC	CASSLGVGQETQYF
TRBV7-2	TRBJ2-3	-	-	TGTGCCAGCAGCCCCGACTATCGGTATACGCAGTATTTT	CASSPDYRYTQYF
TRBV7-2	TRBJ1-5	TRBD1	-	TGTGCCAGCAGCCCCGGACAGGCCCGGCAAGCCCAGCATTTT	CASSPGQARQAQHF
TRBV9	TRBJ2-5	-	-	TGTGCCAGCAGCCTAGGGGTGGGGGCGAGGGAGACCCAGTACTTC	CASSLGVGARETQYF
TRBV5-1	TRBJ2-3	TRBD1	-	TGCGCCAGCAGCTCCGGGACAGGCACAGATACGCAGTATTTT	CASSSGTGTDTQYF
TRBV28	TRBJ2-5	-	-	TGTGCCAGCAGTTCCCCCGGGACAAACGGGGAGACCCAGTACTTC	CASSSPGTNGETQYF
TRBV5-4	TRBJ2-5	-	-	TGTGCCAGCAGCCAAGCCTCGGGCCTCGGGAAAGAGACCCAGTACTTC	CASSQASGLGKETQYF
TRBV30	TRBJ1-1	-	-	TGTGCCTGGAGTGGGCGTAGGGCGGGGGTGACTGAAGCTTTCTTT	CAWSGRRAGVTEAFF
TRBV14	TRBJ2-3	-	-	TGTGCCAGCAGCCAAAGATCAGGAGGGGGCCGATTTAGCACAGATACGCAGTATTTT	CASSQRSGGGRFSTDTQYF
TRBV11-3	TRBJ2-5	-	-	TGTGCCAGCAGCCCCTATGTCGACCAAGAGACCCAGTACTTC	CASSPYVDQETQYF
TRBV20-1	TRBJ2-3	-	-	TGCAGTGCTAGATCTCGGGCGCAGTATTTT	CSARSRAQYF
TRBV15	TRBJ2-7	-	-	TGTGCCACCAGCGCAGGGTTGGGATACGAGCAGTACTTC	CATSAGLGYEQYF
TRBV12-3/TRBV12-4	TRBJ2-2	TRBD1	-	TGTGCCAGCAGTTTAACGGGGACAGGGGGGCTGTTTTTT	CASSLTGTGGLFF
TRBV27	TRBJ1-1	-	-	TGTGCCAGCAGTTTATCCACAGTCACTGAAGCTTTCTTT	CASSLSTVTEAFF
TRBV7-2	TRBJ2-3	TRBD2	-	TGTGCCAGCAGCTTCGGACTAGCGGGCTCAGATACGCAGTATTTT	CASSFGLAGSDTQYF
TRBV2	TRBJ1-1	-	few	TGTGCCAGCAGTGAATGGACGGGAGGTGAAGCTTTCTTT	CASSEWTGGEAFF
TRBV5-8	TRBJ2-2	TRBD1	-	TGTGCCAGCAGCACGGGGACAGCGAACACCGGGGAGCTGTTTTTT	CASSTGTANTGELFF
TRBV5-1	TRBJ2-2	TRBD1	-	TGCGCCAGCGCCGCTCAGGGGGCGCGGGTCGGGGAGCTGTTTTTT	CASAAQGARVGELFF
TRBV4-2	TRBJ2-5	TRBD2	-	TGTGCCAGCAGCCCCCGTAGCGGGGGGGCGAGAGAGACCCAGTACTTC	CASSPRSGGARETQYF